Presented here are 21 T cell receptor beta chains from one specimen sequenced in a study of blood T cells in healthy people across ages. Together with a sample-barcoded 5' primer, a J-beta primer mix was included in a second PCR lasting about 7 to 11 cycles. TCRdb fed the 5' RACE reads into MiXCR, producing one record per CDR3 protein. The table includes 900,000 to 950,000 distinct CDR3 sequences, about 29% detected once. A further study also used this sample, focusing on T cells of mothers and their children.

Sequencing input: blood. The receptors originated from a middle-aged woman in good health.

This clonotype occurred a few times. The chain couples TRBV18 to TRBJ1-2, with D unresolved. Trimming took 0 bases from V and 4 from J, leaving 9 bases between them. CDR3 size: 14 residues. CDR1 is KGHSH and CDR2 is LQKENI in the germline V gene. The CDR3 reads CASSPPGSGYGYTF. CDR3 DNA sequence: TGTGCCAGCTCACCACCGGGTTCGGGCTATGGCTACACCTTC.

This clonotype appeared many times. This chain uses TRBV10-3 with TRBJ1-1; D ambiguous. V lost 2 bases to trimming and J lost 4 bases, with 17 bases between them. There are 16 residues in the CDR3. CDR1 ENHRY and CDR2 SYGVKD come from the germline V gene. CDR3 DNA sequence: TGTGCCATCAGTGAGACAGCGTTAAATATCGGCACTGAAGCTTTCTTT. This sequence encodes CAISETALNIGTEAFF.

Regarding this clonotype: A much larger clone differs from this one at a single base, so this may be a read error. The chain is built from TRBV7-3 and TRBJ2-5; no definite D call. The germline gives CDR1 SGHTA, CDR2 FQGTGA. This CDR3 is built from 14 residues. V was pared by 5 bases and J by 6 bases, with 16 bases between. CDR3 sequence (DNA): TGTGCCAGCAGCGCCACTGAACGAGCTAAGACCCAGTACTTC. Its protein is CASSATERAKTQYF. The full variable domain, its missing parts supplied by reference TRBV7-3 and TRBJ2-5, is GAGVSQTPSNKVTEKGKYVELRCDPISGHTALYWYRQSLGQGPEFLIYFQGTGAADDSGLPNDRFFAVRPEGSVSTLKIQRTERGDSAVYLCASSATERAKTQYFGPGTRLLVL.

A note on this clonotype: A single base separates this from a much larger clone, so it may be a read error. The genes are TRBV5-6 and TRBJ2-1; D uncertain. The CDR3 is made up of 18 amino acids. The V and J ends lost 0 bases and 2 bases respectively, with 18 bases between them. Germline CDR1 is SGHDT and CDR2 is YYEEEE. CDR3 in amino acids: CASSLVGSYPSPYNEQFF. For the CDR3, the DNA is TGTGCCAGCAGCTTGGTAGGTTCCTACCCCAGCCCCTACAATGAGCAGTTCTTC.

Points on this clonotype: It is likely a read error, because the conserved phenylalanine at the end of the CDR3 is missing. V usage is TRBV27 and J usage is TRBJ1-1; TRBD1 aligns across 7 bases. The V and J ends lost 6 bases and 4 bases, in that order; junction bases with no gene match: 5. From germline, CDR1 is MNHEY and CDR2 SMNVEV (reference sequence). The CDR3 runs 13 residues. CDR3 amino acids: CASSHRGTTEAFV. The CDR3 bases are TGTGCCAGCAGCCACAGGGGAACCACTGAAGCTTTCGTT.

This clonotype came up many times. The chain carries TRBV7-2 and TRBJ2-5; 15 bases line up with TRBD2. Germline CDR1 is SGHTA and CDR2 is FQGNSA. J gave up 5 bases and V 5 bases, and 6 bases lay outside the gene matches. The CDR3 extends over 16 amino acids. DNA for the CDR3: TGTGCCAGCAGCACCGGACTAGCGGGGGGGCAGGAGACCCAGTACTTC. Translation: CASSTGLAGGQETQYF. The whole variable domain, filled in from reference TRBV7-2 and TRBJ2-5, reads GAGVSQSPSNKVTEKGKDVELRCDPISGHTALYWYRQSLGQGLEFLIYFQGNSAPDKSGLPSDRFSAERTGGSVSTLTIQRTQQEDSAVYLCASSTGLAGGQETQYFGPGTRLLVL.

This clonotype was picked up a small number of times. V gene TRBV12-3 or TRBV12-4 combines with J gene TRBJ2-7; 9 bases map to TRBD2. Trimming at V came to 6 bases and at J to 2 bases, leaving 5 bases not matched to a gene. This CDR3 is built from 14 residues. This CDR3 reads CASRRGGRTYEQYF. The DNA of the CDR3 is TGTGCCAGCAGGCGGGGGGGTCGGACCTACGAGCAGTACTTC.

The sample holds many counts of this clonotype. The genes are TRBV28 and TRBJ2-7; TRBD1 agrees at 9 bases. CDR3 size: 14 residues. Germline V gives CDR1 MDHEN, CDR2 SYDVKM. The trim removed 11 bases at V and 0 bases at J, leaving 8 bases unmatched. This CDR3 reads CAARQGVSSYEQYF. CDR3 nucleotide sequence: TGTGCCGCCCGACAGGGGGTTAGCTCCTACGAGCAGTACTTC.

This clonotype was counted many times. The rearrangement joins TRBV27 to TRBJ2-1; TRBD1 agrees at 8 bases. Germline V lookup: CDR1 MNHEY, CDR2 SMNVEV (reference sequence). This CDR3 region has 13 residues. J gave up 6 bases and V 10 bases, and 8 bases lay outside the gene matches. The CDR3 sequence is CATTGQGANEQFF. CDR3 nucleotides: TGTGCCACCACCGGACAGGGCGCCAATGAGCAGTTCTTC.

In its sample, this clonotype was seen a few times. This chain joins TRBV9 and TRBJ2-5; weak D call: TRBD2 (6 bases). Between the trimmed V and J ends, which lost 4 bases and 2 bases, there was a span of 15 bases. The CDR3 sequence is 15 residues long. Germline loops: CDR1 SGDLS, CDR2 YYNGEE. CDR3 DNA: TGTGCCAGCAGCCGTAGCGGACTACCTCAAGAGACCCAGTACTTC. It encodes CASSRSGLPQETQYF.

This clonotype was recorded a few times. V gene TRBV20-1 combines with J gene TRBJ2-3, with D hard to call. The ends were cut back, 2 bases at V and 8 bases at J, with 14 bases in the middle. CDR1 and CDR2 (germline): DFQATT, SNEGSKA (reference sequence). The CDR3 runs to 13 residues. The DNA for the CDR3 is TGCAGTGCTAGACGGCCACCTCGTTCTACGCAGTATTTT. Its protein product is CSARRPPRSTQYF.

This clonotype was seen repeatedly, ten times or more. The V call is TRBV28, the J call TRBJ2-7; a weak D match, TRBD1 (7 bases). The length of the CDR3 is 14 residues. Trimming shortened V by 3 bases and J by 5 bases, and 14 bases separated the two germline ends. CDR1 and CDR2 (germline): MDHEN, SYDVKM. The DNA of the CDR3 is TGTGCCAGCAGTTTCCGGCAGGGGGGCCACGAGCAGTACTTC. This encodes CASSFRQGGHEQYF.

This clonotype has only one observation. V and J are TRBV9 and TRBJ1-2; 11 bases match TRBD1. Germline loops: CDR1 SGDLS, CDR2 YYNGEE. The J segment lost 1 base and the V segment lost 2 bases, leaving 4 bases of the junction unmatched. This CDR3 has 16 residues. CDR3 nucleotides: TGTGCCAGCAGCGTGGGGACAGGGGGAAGTAACTATGGCTACACCTTC. It codes for CASSVGTGGSNYGYTF. Combining the CDR3 with reference TRBV9 and TRBJ1-2 gives the whole variable domain DSGVTQTPKHLITATGQRVTLRCSPRSGDLSVYWYQQSLDQGLQFLIQYYNGEERAKGNILERFSAQQFPDLHSELNLSSLELGDSALYFCASSVGTGGSNYGYTFGSGTRLTVV.

The chain combines TRBV27 with TRBJ1-2; maybe TRBD1 (5 bases). CDR3 length equals 13 residues. Per the germline V gene, CDR1 is MNHEY and CDR2 is SMNVEV (reference sequence). Trimming pared 6 bases from V and 4 bases from J, leaving 12 bases between. The CDR3 reads CASSPVGGYGYTF. CDR3 DNA: TGTGCCAGCAGCCCAGTCGGGGGCTATGGCTACACCTTC.

This clonotype has a handful of counts. The V gene is TRBV28, the J gene TRBJ1-2; perhaps TRBD1 as D (6 bases). Germline V gene lookup returns CDR1 MDHEN and CDR2 SYDVKM. CDR3 size: 16 residues. V lost 6 bases and J 0 bases, leaving 17 bases between the germline ends. CDR3 nucleotides: TGTGCCAGCAGAAGCCGGCAGGGGTCAGCTAACTATGGCTACACCTTC. It specifies CASRSRQGSANYGYTF.

The gene calls are TRBV20-1 and TRBJ2-1; 9 nucleotides align to TRBD1. From germline, CDR1 is DFQATT and CDR2 SNEGSKA (reference sequence). This CDR3 region has 15 residues. V lost 6 bases, J lost 6 bases, and 12 bases stayed unmatched. The CDR3 nucleotides are TGCAGTGCCAGCGGCACAGGGGGCCCCCGCAATGAGCAGTTCTTC. Translated: CSASGTGGPRNEQFF.

This clonotype was observed at least ten times. The chain employs TRBV29-1 and TRBJ2-7, with D possibly called TRBD1 or TRBD2 (7 bases each). The CDR3 length is 12 residues. Deletions cut 6 bases from V and 3 bases from J, with 12 bases between. Germline CDR1 reads SQVTM; CDR2 reads ANQGSEA. The CDR3 nucleotides read TGCAGCGTAGCGGGACAGCGCTACGAGCAGTACTTC. Its translation: CSVAGQRYEQYF.

About this clonotype itself: Since a much larger clone is just one base distant, this may be a read error. This chain links TRBV11-2 with TRBJ1-2, with 12 positions matching TRBD1. Germline V gene sequence: CDR1 SGHAT, CDR2 FQNNGV. The CDR3 covers 16 residues. CDR3 nucleotides: TGTGTCAGCAGCCCGACTACCGGGACAGGGGGCTCTGGCTACACCTTC. It is translated as CVSSPTTGTGGSGYTF.

This clonotype occurred many times. The germline gene is not matched at one end of the junction; a read error may be the cause. The gene calls are TRBV20-1 and TRBJ2-7; 7 positions agree with TRBD1. The CDR3 sequence is 15 residues long. CDR1 and CDR2 from the germline V gene are DFQATT and SNEGSKA (reference sequence). The CDR3: CSTRDHGTAALEQYF. The CDR3 DNA reads TGCAGTACTAGAGATCATGGGACAGCCGCTTTGGAGCAGTACTTC.

At least ten counts were recorded for this clonotype. J is TRBJ2-5 and V is TRBV6-1; no definite D call. V was pared by 3 bases and J by 8 bases, with 4 bases between. Germline V gene lookup returns CDR1 MNHNS and CDR2 SASEGT. This CDR3 is built from 10 residues. The DNA for the CDR3 is TGTGCCAGCAGTGACAATACCCAGTACTTC. Amino acids: CASSDNTQYF.

The rearrangement uses TRBV2 and TRBJ1-1; 7 positions agree with TRBD1. This CDR3 has 14 amino acids. CDR1 is SNHLY and CDR2 is FYNNEI in the germline V gene. V shed 6 bases, J shed 5 bases, and the junction held 9 bases outside the gene matches. The CDR3 coding sequence is TGTGCCAGCAGACCACAGGGGTCGGGTACTGAAGCTTTCTTT. Amino acid sequence: CASRPQGSGTEAFF.